This TCR beta chain was identified in a study of blood T cell repertoires in COVID-19. Study-wide context: Samples came from the United States, Italy and Spain, spanning acute and convalescent COVID-19. PBMCs, B-cell-depleted T cells, or T cells provided the cDNA or gDNA that made up the material.

In the study's own analysis: Counts of nucleated cells, estimated from reference gene primer amplification, were obtained. TCRdb keeps only in-frame clones here, not all; method: immunoSEQ multiplex PCR. V and J calls and clone size are given by that table; D and trimming were obtained from the DNA. Here the sample spans about 170,000 clones, 84% being singletons. Unmatched junction bases numbered 11, after V lost 5 bases and J lost 3 bases. The germline V gene has CDR1 LNHDA and CDR2 SQIVND (reference sequence). The CDR3 is made up of 18 amino acids. V usage is TRBV19 and J usage is TRBJ2-2, with TRBD2 matching over 11 bases. Sequenced: peripheral blood. The receptor comes from a man aged 35 to 55 who had recovered from COVID-19. CDR3 coding DNA: TGTGCCAGTAGTCTCACTGCGACTAGCGGGATGTACACCGGGGAGCTGTTTTTT. It codes for CASSLTATSGMYTGELFF.